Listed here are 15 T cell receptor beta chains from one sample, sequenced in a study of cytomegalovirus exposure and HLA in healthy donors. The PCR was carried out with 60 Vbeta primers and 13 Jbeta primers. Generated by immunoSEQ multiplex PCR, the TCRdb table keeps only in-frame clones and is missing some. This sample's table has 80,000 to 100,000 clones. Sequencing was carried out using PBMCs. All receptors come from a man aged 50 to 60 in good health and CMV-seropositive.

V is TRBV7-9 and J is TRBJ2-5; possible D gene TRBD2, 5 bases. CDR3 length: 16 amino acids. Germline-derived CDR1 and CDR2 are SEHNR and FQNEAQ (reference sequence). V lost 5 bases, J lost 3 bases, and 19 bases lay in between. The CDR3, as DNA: TGTGCCAGCAGCCCGGGAACCACCTCGGGGAAAGAGACCCAGTACTTC. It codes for CASSPGTTSGKETQYF. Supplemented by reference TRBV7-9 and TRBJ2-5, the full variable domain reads DTGVSQNPRHKITKRGQNVTFRCDPISEHNRLYWYRQTLGQGPEFLTYFQNEAQLEKSRLLSDRFSAERPKGSFSTLEIQRTEQGDSAMYLCASSPGTTSGKETQYFGPGTRLLVL.

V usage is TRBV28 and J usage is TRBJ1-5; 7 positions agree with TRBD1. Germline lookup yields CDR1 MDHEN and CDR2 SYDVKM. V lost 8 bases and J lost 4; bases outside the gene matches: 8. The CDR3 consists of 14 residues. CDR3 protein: CASSGGPGNQPQHF. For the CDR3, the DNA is TGTGCCAGCTCAGGGGGGCCGGGTAATCAGCCCCAGCATTTT.

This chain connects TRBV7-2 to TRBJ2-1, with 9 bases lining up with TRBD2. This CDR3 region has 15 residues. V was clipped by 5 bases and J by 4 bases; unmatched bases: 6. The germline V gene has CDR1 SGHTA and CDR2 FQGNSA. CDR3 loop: CASSPLAGWYNEQFF. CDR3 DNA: TGTGCCAGCAGCCCCCTAGCGGGATGGTACAATGAGCAGTTCTTC.

This chain's CDR3 is CASSFHLPDTTYEQYV. Written as DNA, the CDR3 is TGTGCCAGCAGTTTCCATTTGCCGGACACAACCTACGAGCAGTACGTC. This sequence joins TRBV27 and TRBJ2-7, with D possibly matching TRBD1 (5 bases). Germline loops: CDR1 MNHEY, CDR2 SMNVEV (reference sequence). The CDR3 spans 16 residues. V lost 3 bases to trimming and J lost 2 bases, with 17 bases between them.

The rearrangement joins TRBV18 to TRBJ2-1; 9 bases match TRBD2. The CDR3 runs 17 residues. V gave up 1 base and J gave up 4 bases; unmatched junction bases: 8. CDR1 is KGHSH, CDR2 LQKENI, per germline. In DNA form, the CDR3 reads TGTGCCAGCTCACCACGTGGAGCGACTAGCGGTTACAATGAGCAGTTCTTC. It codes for CASSPRGATSGYNEQFF.

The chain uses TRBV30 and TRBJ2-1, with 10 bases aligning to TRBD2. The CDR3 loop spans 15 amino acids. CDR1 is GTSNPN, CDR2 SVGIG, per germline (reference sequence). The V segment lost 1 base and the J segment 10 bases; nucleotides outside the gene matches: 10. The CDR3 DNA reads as TGTGCCTGGAGTGCGGGACTAGCGCAGAGAGAAGAGCAGTTCTTC. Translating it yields CAWSAGLAQREEQFF.

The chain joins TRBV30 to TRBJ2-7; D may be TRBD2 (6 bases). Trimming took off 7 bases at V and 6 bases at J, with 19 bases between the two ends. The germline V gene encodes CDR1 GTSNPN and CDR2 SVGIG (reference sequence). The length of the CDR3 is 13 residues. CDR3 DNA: TGTGCCTCAAGTGGGTTCTGGGGAGGCGAGCAGTACTTC. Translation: CASSGFWGGEQYF. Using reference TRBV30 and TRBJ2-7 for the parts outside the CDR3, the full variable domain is SQTIHQWPATLVQPVGSPLSLECTVEGTSNPNLYWYRQAAGRGLQLLFYSVGIGQISSEVPQNLSASRPQDRQFILSSKKLLLSDSGFYLCASSGFWGGEQYFGPGTRLTVT.

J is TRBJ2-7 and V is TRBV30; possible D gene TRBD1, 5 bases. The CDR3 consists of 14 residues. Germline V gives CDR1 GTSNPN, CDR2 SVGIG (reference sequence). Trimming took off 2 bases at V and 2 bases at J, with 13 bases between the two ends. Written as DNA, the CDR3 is TGTGCCTGGAGTTCAACAGGAGTAACCTACGAGCAGTACTTC. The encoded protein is CAWSSTGVTYEQYF.

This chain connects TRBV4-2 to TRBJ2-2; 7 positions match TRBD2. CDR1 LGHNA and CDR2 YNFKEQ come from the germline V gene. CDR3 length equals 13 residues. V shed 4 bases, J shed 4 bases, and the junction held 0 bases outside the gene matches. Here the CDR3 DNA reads TGTGCCAGCAGCCGGACTAGCACCGGGGAGCTGTTTTTT. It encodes CASSRTSTGELFF.

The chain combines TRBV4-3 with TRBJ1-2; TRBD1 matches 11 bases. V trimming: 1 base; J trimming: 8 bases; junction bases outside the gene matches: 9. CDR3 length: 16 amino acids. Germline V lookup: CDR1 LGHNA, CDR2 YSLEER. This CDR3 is CASSQVSGQGARGYTF. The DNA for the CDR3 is TGCGCCAGCAGCCAAGTCAGCGGACAGGGGGCGAGAGGCTACACCTTC.

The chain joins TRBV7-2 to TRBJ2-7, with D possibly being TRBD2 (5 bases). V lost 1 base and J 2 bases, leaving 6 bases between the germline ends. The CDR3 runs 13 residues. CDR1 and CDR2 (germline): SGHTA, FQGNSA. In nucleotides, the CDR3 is TGTGCCAGCAGCTTAGAACTAGCCTACGAGCAGTACGTC. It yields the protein CASSLELAYEQYV.

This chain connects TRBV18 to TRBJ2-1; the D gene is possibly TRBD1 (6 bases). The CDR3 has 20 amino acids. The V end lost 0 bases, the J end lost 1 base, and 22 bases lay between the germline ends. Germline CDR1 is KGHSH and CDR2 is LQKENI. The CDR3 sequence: CASSPPVRQGLSSSYNEQFF. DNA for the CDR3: TGTGCCAGCTCACCACCAGTTCGGCAGGGGCTATCTTCTTCCTACAATGAGCAGTTCTTC.

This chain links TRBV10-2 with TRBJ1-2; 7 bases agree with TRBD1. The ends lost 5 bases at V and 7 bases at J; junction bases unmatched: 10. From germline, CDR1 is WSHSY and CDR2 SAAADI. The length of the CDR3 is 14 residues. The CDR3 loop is CASSLNRQGSGYTF. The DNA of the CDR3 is TGCGCCAGCAGTCTAAACCGACAGGGCAGTGGCTACACCTTC.

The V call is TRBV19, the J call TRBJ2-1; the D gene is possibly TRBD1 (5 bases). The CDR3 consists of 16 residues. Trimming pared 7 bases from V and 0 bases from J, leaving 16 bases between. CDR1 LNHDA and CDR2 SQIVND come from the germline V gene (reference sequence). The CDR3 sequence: CASTTADTRSYNEQFF. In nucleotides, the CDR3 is TGTGCCAGTACTACCGCGGACACCCGCTCCTACAATGAGCAGTTCTTC. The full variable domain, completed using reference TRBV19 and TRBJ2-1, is DGGITQSPKYLFRKEGQNVTLSCEQNLNHDAMYWYRQDPGQGLRLIYYSQIVNDFQKGDIAEGYSVSREKKESFPLTVTSAQKNPTAFYLCASTTADTRSYNEQFFGPGTRLTVL.

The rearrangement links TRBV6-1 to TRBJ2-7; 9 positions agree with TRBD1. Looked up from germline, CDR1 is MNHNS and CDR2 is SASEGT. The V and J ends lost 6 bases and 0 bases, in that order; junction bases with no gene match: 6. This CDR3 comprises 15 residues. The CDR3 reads CASRTYRGRSYEQYV. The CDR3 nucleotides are TGTGCCAGCAGAACTTACAGGGGGCGCTCCTACGAGCAGTACGTC.